The clone carrying this T cell receptor beta chain was found once. The data belong to a study of T cells in localized non-small cell lung cancer. Trimming took 7 bases from V and 3 from J, leaving 12 bases between them. Germline CDR1 and CDR2: LNHDA and SQIVND (reference sequence). The CDR3 contains 13 residues. Profiled with immunoSEQ multiplex PCR; TCRdb holds only in-frame clones, not every one. The table records about 16,000 clones, 80% to 90% of them present only once. This receptor was obtained from a male donor at least 60 years old with stage II squamous cell lung carcinoma. V is TRBV19 and J is TRBJ1-1; D not resolved. The source material was peripheral blood, sampled before any cancer treatment. The CDR3 reads CASTSRLDTEAFF. The CDR3 DNA sequence: TGTGCCAGTACATCCCGTTTAGACACTGAAGCTTTCTTT.